The sequence of this TCR beta chain was determined in a study of shared clonotypes between healthy human individuals (dated by TCRdb to between 2020 and 2021). Looking at the study overall: The cohort included three men and a couple of women between 18 and 49 years of age. For each donor, CD4 naive and CD4 memory were each run on three plates, CD8 naive on two plates, and CD8 memory on one plate. To estimate repertoire size and how much clonotype sharing occurs between individuals, the study deeply sequenced the blood TCR repertoires of roughly 5 healthy adults. Different laboratories and diverse techniques were used to prepare libraries and sequence TCR repertoires, to increase sequencing depth and limit assay-specific biases. Each donor's leukapheresis produced roughly between about 0.9 and 9.5 billion PBMCs.

TCR CDR3 regions were amplified from genomic DNA by multiplex PCR using the deep immunoSEQ assay. For each cell subset, the extracted genomic DNA was distributed evenly across all wells of several immunoSEQ 96-well plates, and each plate served as one replicate. For sorted subsets, 200 to 250 ng genomic DNA, equal to about 30,000 T cell genomes, was loaded into each replicate PCR. Purified libraries were quantified with a Qubit 3.0 fluorometer, sized on a Bioanalyzer 2100, and re-quantified with the KAPA Library Quantification kit. A separate single-read 150-cycle Illumina NextSeq 550 flow cell was used to sequence each immunoSEQ 96-well plate. As for how the authors treated the data: Because the immunoSEQ output held only junctional sequences and lacked quality scores, the filtering could not match the filtering applied to full-length reads. Sequences were annotated with PyIR, a Python wrapper for IgBLAST v1.9, and V/J genes and CDR3 were assigned using IMGT germline references. Reads were removed for weak V/J assignments (E-value above 1e-6), missing CDR3, stop codons, out-of-frame junctions, or ambiguous translated residues. V3J clonotypes were defined as sequences sharing an identical inferred V gene, J gene, and CDR3 amino acid sequence. Percentage overlap between repertoires was computed as shared unique clonotypes divided by the size of the smaller repertoire. Three approaches were used to assess repertoire richness: RTK rarefaction, the Chao1 estimator, and Recon v2.1 estimates of unobserved clonotypes. OLGA was used to compute generation probabilities for all TCRbeta clonotypes that the gDNA method yielded from a handful of donors. TCRdb took this table from immuneACCESS and kept in-frame rearrangements with V and J called. Such tables lack part of the clones; where checked against another copy, unresolved V genes explain under half of the gap, and the rest is unexplained. The V and J calls and clone size were taken over from that table, and D and trimming were inferred from the DNA. The sample yields around 1,100,000 clones; around three quarters were counted once. The ten largest clones take up roughly 0.9% of the sample.

Overall study outcomes, separate from this receptor: Sampling was restricted to blood, and TCR repertoires in tissues likely differ from the TCR repertoires found in blood. Pairwise subsampling indicated that sequencing depth was expected to affect the degree of clonotype sharing among donors. Compared with non-shared clonotypes, the clonotypes found in all four sorted-subset donors had higher generation probabilities. Naive subsets generally had larger estimated clonotype richness than memory subsets. The genetic and exposure-history diversity represented was limited by the small number of donors. Rarefaction of sorted-subset datasets indicated incomplete sequencing despite the large sequencing depth. Across a few donors, 5% to 6% of naive CD4, over 3% of naive CD8, approximately 2.5% of memory CD4, and 0.4% of memory CD8 clonotypes were shared.

Donors were healthy HIV-negative adults with no recently reported acute infections or vaccinations. All donors were Caucasian adults living in Nashville, Tennessee, USA. Magnetic negative selection was used to enrich CD4+ T cells, after which naive cells were positively selected on CD45RA and the negative fraction became the memory subset. Blood was obtained by leukapheresis, after which PBMCs were separated by Ficoll-Histopaque density gradient centrifugation and cryopreserved in liquid nitrogen vapor phase. Analytical flow cytometry was used to check the purity and quantity of each magnetically sorted T cell population. Each sorted fraction had its genomic DNA isolated and then quantified by UV absorbance on a Nanodrop 2000c. The V end loses 1 base and the J end loses 1 base, and a stretch of 8 bases separates them. From the cysteine up to the phenylalanine, the CDR3 has a length of 14 residues. Just CDR3 DNA is preserved here, 42 bases in frame from base 1. The germline V gene specifies SGHRS as CDR1 and YFSETQ as CDR2.

Concerning this clone itself: The antigen it recognizes is unknown. No qualities accompany the bases; no much larger clone lies one base away. Other DNA sequences in the sample encode the same CDR3.

Sequenced material: memory CD4+ T cells from PBMCs. Per the publication, the cell subset or site label means: CD45RA-negative fraction. The TCR sequence derives from a man between 18 and 29 years old in good health. Some clones in this sample may be carry-over from other donors' samples. The chain employs TRBV5-1 and TRBJ2-5; the D gene assignment is ambiguous. The nucleotide sequence reads TGCGCCAGCAGCTTGAGTCCCGGCCAAGAGACCCAGTACTTC. Translated, it reads CASSLSPGQETQYF.